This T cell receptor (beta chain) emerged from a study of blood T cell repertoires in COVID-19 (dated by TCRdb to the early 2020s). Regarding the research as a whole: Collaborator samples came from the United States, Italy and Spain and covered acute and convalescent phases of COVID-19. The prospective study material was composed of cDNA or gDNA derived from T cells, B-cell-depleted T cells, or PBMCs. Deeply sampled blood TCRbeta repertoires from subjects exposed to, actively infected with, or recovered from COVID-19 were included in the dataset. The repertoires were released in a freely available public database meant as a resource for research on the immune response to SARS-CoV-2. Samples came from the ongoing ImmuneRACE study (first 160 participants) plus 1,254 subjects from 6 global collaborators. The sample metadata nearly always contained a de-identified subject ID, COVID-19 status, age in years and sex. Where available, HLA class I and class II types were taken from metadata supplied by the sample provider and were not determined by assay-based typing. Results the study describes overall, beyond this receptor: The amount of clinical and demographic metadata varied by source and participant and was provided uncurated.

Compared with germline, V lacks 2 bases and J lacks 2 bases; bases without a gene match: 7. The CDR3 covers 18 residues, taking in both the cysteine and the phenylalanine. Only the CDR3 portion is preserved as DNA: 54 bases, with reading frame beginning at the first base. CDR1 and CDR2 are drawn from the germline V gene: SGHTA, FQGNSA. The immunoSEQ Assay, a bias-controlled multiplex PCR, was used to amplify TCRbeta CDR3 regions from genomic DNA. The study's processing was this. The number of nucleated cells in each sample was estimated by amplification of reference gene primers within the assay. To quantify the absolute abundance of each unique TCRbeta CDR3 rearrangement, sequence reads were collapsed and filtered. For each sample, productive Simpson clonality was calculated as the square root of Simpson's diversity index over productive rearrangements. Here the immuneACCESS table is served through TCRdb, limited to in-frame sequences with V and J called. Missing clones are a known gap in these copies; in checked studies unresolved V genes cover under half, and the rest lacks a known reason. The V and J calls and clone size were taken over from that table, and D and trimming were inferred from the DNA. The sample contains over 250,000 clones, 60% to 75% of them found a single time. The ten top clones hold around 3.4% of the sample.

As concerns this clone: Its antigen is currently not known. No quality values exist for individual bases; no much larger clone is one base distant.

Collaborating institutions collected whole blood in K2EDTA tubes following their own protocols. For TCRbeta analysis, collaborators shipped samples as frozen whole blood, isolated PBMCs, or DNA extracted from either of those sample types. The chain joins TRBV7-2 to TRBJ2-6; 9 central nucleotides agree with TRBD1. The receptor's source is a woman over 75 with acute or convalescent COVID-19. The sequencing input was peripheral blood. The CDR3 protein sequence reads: CASSLPGQGFAGANVLTF. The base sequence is TGTGCCAGCAGCTTACCGGGACAGGGATTTGCTGGGGCCAACGTCCTGACTTTC.